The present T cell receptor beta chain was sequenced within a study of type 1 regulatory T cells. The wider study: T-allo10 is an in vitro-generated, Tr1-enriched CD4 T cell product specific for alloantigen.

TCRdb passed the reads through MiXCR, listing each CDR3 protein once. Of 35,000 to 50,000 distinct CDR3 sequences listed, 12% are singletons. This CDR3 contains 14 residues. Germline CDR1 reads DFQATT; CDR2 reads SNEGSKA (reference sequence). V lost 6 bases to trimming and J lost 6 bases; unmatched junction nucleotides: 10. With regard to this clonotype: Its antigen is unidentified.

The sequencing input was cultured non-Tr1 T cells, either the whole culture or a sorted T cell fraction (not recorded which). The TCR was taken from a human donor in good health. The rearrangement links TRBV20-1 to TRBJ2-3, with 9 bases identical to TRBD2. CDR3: CSAQLAGAADTQYF. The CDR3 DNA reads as TGCAGTGCGCAGTTAGCGGGAGCTGCGGATACGCAGTATTTT.